The source of this T cell receptor beta chain is a study of T cells after posttransplantation cyclophosphamide. Study results and caveats: After PTCy, TRB diversity resembled that of CNI/methotrexate controls. Donor-recipient repertoire similarity was low at 1-2 months, rising over year one. TRB overlap between skin or GI tissue T cells and blood was limited.

Peripheral blood was collected from the related graft donor on the marrow donation day. Assay: immunoSEQ multiplex PCR; the TCRdb copy retains only in-frame clones and omits some. The sample has fewer than 35,000 clones, none seen only once; the top ten hold about 4.9%. V dropped 5 bases and J dropped 4 bases, with 18 bases sitting between them. Per the germline V gene, CDR1 is SGHVS and CDR2 is FNYEAQ. This CDR3 region has 15 residues. This clone has a count of ten or more. Antigen unknown. Material for sequencing was PBMCs. The J gene is TRBJ2-7, the V gene TRBV7-6; maybe TRBD2 (6 bases). The receptor was derived from a woman aged 25 to 39 in good health and a related stem cell transplant donor. In DNA, the CDR3 is TGTGCCAGCAGCCAAAGTAGCGGAGAAGAATACGAGCAGTACTTC. Its translation is CASSQSSGEEYEQYF.